These 28 T cell receptor beta chains originate from one sample sequenced in a study of T cell responses to AZD1222 COVID-19 vaccine. Sequencing was performed with immunoSEQ multiplex PCR; in TCRdb, only in-frame clones are kept and a portion is missing. The sample has about 140,000 clones, and its top ten clones hold 2% to 2.5%. The sequenced material came from peripheral blood. The receptors originated from an adult in good health.

CDR3 in DNA: TGTGCCAGCAGTACTACAGTAAACACCGGGGAGCTGTTTTTT. Its protein is CASSTTVNTGELFF. This chain joins TRBV14 and TRBJ2-2; D unclear. The CDR3 spans 14 residues. V lost 6 bases to trimming and J lost 2 bases, with 10 bases between them. Germline CDR1 is SGHDN and CDR2 is FVKESK. Supplemented by reference TRBV14 and TRBJ2-2, the full variable domain reads EAGVTQFPSHSVIEKGQTVTLRCDPISGHDNLYWYRRVMGKEIKFLLHFVKESKQDESGMPNNRFLAERTGGTYSTLKVQPAELEDSGVYFCASSTTVNTGELFFGEGSRLTVL.

The gene calls are TRBV3-1 (or the pseudogene TRBV3-2) and TRBJ1-2; no definite D call. Trimming removed 1 base from V and 8 bases from J, with 8 bases in between. Germline V lookup: CDR1 LGHDT, CDR2 YNNKEL (reference sequence). This CDR3 is built from 12 residues. The CDR3 spells CASSQGAGGYTF. The DNA of the CDR3 is TGTGCCAGCAGCCAAGGGGCTGGGGGCTACACCTTC.

The chain recombines TRBV4-2 with TRBJ2-2, with a weak D call TRBD1 (6 bases). With 2 bases removed from V and 3 bases from J, the gap between germline ends came to 13 bases. The CDR3 is 16 amino acids. Germline V gives CDR1 LGHNA, CDR2 YNFKEQ. The CDR3 loop is CASSQRGRGYTGELFF. CDR3 DNA sequence: TGTGCCAGCAGCCAACGAGGCAGGGGCTACACCGGGGAGCTGTTTTTT.

The chain employs TRBV5-4 and TRBJ2-2, with 9 bases lining up with TRBD2. Germline-derived CDR1 and CDR2 are SGHNT and YYREEE (reference sequence). V lost 0 bases, J lost 3 bases, and 3 bases stayed unmatched. The CDR3 has 16 amino acids. As DNA, the CDR3 is TGTGCCAGCAGCTTGGTATTAGCGGGGGACACCGGGGAGCTGTTTTTT. It is translated as CASSLVLAGDTGELFF.

The chain employs TRBV5-4 and TRBJ2-7, with 10 positions matching TRBD1. Germline CDR1 is SGHNT and CDR2 is YYREEE (reference sequence). The junction had 5 bases not matched to a gene; V was cut back by 4 bases and J by 1 base. CDR3 length: 15 amino acids. The chain's CDR3 is CASSPGQGGSYEQYF. CDR3 bases: TGTGCCAGCAGCCCCGGACAGGGGGGGTCCTACGAGCAGTACTTC.

The V and J genes are TRBV25-1 and TRBJ2-1; D unresolved. This CDR3 contains 14 residues. CDR1 and CDR2 (germline): MGHDK, SYGVNS. V shed 3 bases and J shed 5 bases, with 11 bases lying between them. This chain's CDR3 is CASSERSPDNEQFF. CDR3 nucleotide sequence: TGTGCCAGCAGTGAGAGAAGTCCGGACAATGAGCAGTTCTTC.

V gene TRBV11-3 combines with J gene TRBJ2-1; D uncertain. The V gene's germline CDR1 is SGHNT and CDR2 YENEEA. The CDR3 covers 11 residues. Trimming left V 1 base short and J 6 bases short, with 1 base between. The CDR3 sequence: CASSLVNEQFF. The CDR3 region has the DNA TGTGCCAGCAGCTTAGTCAATGAGCAGTTCTTC.

The chain carries TRBV9 and TRBJ2-2, with 7 bases lining up with TRBD2. Germline CDR1 SGDLS, CDR2 YYNGEE. V shed 4 bases and J 3 bases; nucleotides not matched to a gene: 6. CDR3 length: 15 residues. The CDR3, as DNA: TGTGCCAGCAGCCCCCGGGGGGACCACACCGGGGAGCTGTTTTTT. The encoded protein is CASSPRGDHTGELFF.

The chain uses TRBV15 and TRBJ1-2; D is ambiguous. This CDR3 is built from 14 residues. CDR1 LNHNV and CDR2 YYDKDF come from the germline V gene (reference sequence). V dropped 3 bases and J dropped 6 bases, with 14 bases sitting between them. The CDR3 coding sequence is TGTGCCACCAGCAGGTCGGTTCTTGGGGATGGCTACACCTTC. Translation: CATSRSVLGDGYTF.

This chain links TRBV7-8 with TRBJ2-7; D ambiguous. This CDR3 comprises 15 residues. V shed 7 bases and J shed 2 bases, with 18 bases lying between them. Germline CDR1 and CDR2: SGHVS and FQNEAQ. In DNA form, the CDR3 reads TGTGCCAGCACCAGAGGCTGGTTGTCGCCCTACGAGCAGTACTTC. It translates to CASTRGWLSPYEQYF. Filled out from reference TRBV7-8 and TRBJ2-7, the complete variable domain reads GAGVSQSPRYKVAKRGQDVALRCDPISGHVSLFWYQQALGQGPEFLTYFQNEAQLDKSGLPSDRFFAERPEGSVSTLKIQRTQQEDSAVYLCASTRGWLSPYEQYFGPGTRLTVT.

The chain employs TRBV7-8 and TRBJ2-7; 7 bases are a match to TRBD1. The CDR3 length is 15 residues. V lost 4 bases and J lost 2; bases outside the gene matches: 8. Germline CDR1 is SGHVS and CDR2 is FQNEAQ. The CDR3 DNA reads as TGTGCCAGCAGCTCCCCTGACAGGGCCACCTACGAGCAGTACTTC. Translating it yields CASSSPDRATYEQYF.

V is TRBV7-8 and J is TRBJ1-2, with D tentatively TRBD1 (6 bases). This CDR3 comprises 16 residues. V lost 0 bases and J 4 bases, leaving 15 bases between the germline ends. Germline V gene sequence: CDR1 SGHVS, CDR2 FQNEAQ. CDR3 protein: CASSLAETGSLYGYTF. CDR3 nucleotide sequence: TGTGCCAGCAGCTTAGCCGAGACAGGATCACTCTATGGCTACACCTTC.

This chain links TRBV6-1 with TRBJ2-6; no definite D call. The CDR3 runs to 16 residues. The V gene lost 0 bases and the J gene lost 2 bases, with 8 bases spanning the gap. In germline, CDR1 is MNHNS, CDR2 SASEGT. The CDR3 coding sequence is TGTGCCAGCAGTGAAGCGATGGCGCCTGGGGCCAACGTCCTGACTTTC. It specifies CASSEAMAPGANVLTF.

V and J are TRBV5-1 and TRBJ1-6; 12 nucleotides match TRBD1. Germline CDR1 and CDR2: SGHRS and YFSETQ. The ends lost 4 bases at V and 8 bases at J; junction bases unmatched: 4. The CDR3 extends over 15 amino acids. This CDR3 reads CASSEGQGAYSPLHF. CDR3 bases: TGCGCCAGCAGCGAGGGACAGGGGGCTTATTCACCCCTCCACTTT.

The chain uses TRBV19 and TRBJ1-2; possible D gene TRBD1, 5 bases. The V and J ends lost 6 bases and 5 bases respectively, with 16 bases between them. Germline assignment: CDR1 LNHDA and CDR2 SQIVND (reference sequence). This CDR3 is built from 14 residues. CDR3 residues: CASSPSLQDYGYTF. CDR3 in DNA: TGTGCCAGTAGCCCAAGCCTACAGGATTATGGCTACACCTTC.

The chain recombines TRBV6-6 with TRBJ2-2; D remains ambiguous. Germline V lookup: CDR1 MNHNY, CDR2 SVGAGI (reference sequence). CDR3 length: 13 residues. V gave up 8 bases and J gave up 6 bases, with 13 bases separating them. CDR3 sequence: CASSIALAGELFF. In nucleotides, the CDR3 is TGTGCCAGCTCGATAGCCCTGGCCGGGGAGCTGTTTTTT.

The chain is built from TRBV7-2 and TRBJ2-7; 7 bases are shared with TRBD2. Germline loops: CDR1 SGHTA, CDR2 FQGNSA. V lost 0 bases and J lost 4; bases outside the gene matches: 9. This CDR3 comprises 16 residues. CDR3 nucleotides: TGTGCCAGCAGCTTAGCCGTAAGCGGGGACCTTTACGAGCAGTACTTC. Translated: CASSLAVSGDLYEQYF.

The V and J genes are TRBV4-2 and TRBJ1-6; D remains unclear. Germline V gives CDR1 LGHNA, CDR2 YNFKEQ. The CDR3 consists of 14 residues. The V end lost 1 base, the J end lost 5 bases, and 6 bases lay between the germline ends. In DNA form, the CDR3 reads TGTGCCAGCAGCCAAGGACGGGATAATTCACCCCTCCACTTT. Translated, it gives CASSQGRDNSPLHF.

The chain recombines TRBV23-1 with TRBJ1-2; the D gene is possibly TRBD1 (5 bases). TRBV23-1 is reported as an ORF; its role is uncertain. The CDR3 length is 17 residues. V lost 1 base and J lost 5, with 20 bases in between. CDR3 residues: CASSQYPTEHPIYGYTF. The CDR3 coding sequence is TGCGCCAGCAGTCAATACCCGACAGAGCACCCAATTTATGGCTACACCTTC.

The rearrangement links TRBV7-9 to TRBJ1-4; D uncertain. This CDR3 is built from 14 residues. V lost 5 bases, J lost 4 bases, and 11 bases lay in between. In germline, CDR1 is SEHNR, CDR2 FQNEAQ (reference sequence). CDR3 protein: CASSLGSDNEKLFF. CDR3 DNA: TGTGCCAGCAGCCTGGGATCGGATAATGAAAAACTGTTTTTT.

Notes on this clone: The junction departs from germline at one end; a sequencing error may be responsible. This chain uses TRBV6-1 with TRBJ2-7; 10 nucleotides align to TRBD2. The V gene's germline CDR1 is MNHNS and CDR2 SASEGT. The CDR3 sequence is 14 residues long. The CDR3, as DNA: TGTGCCAGCAGAGAAGCGGGGGGGCTGCCCGAGCAGTACTTC. Translation gives CASREAGGLPEQYF.

The rearrangement links TRBV7-3 to TRBJ1-1; 9 bases line up with TRBD1. The CDR3 has 15 amino acids. Germline CDR1 is SGHTA and CDR2 is FQGTGA. Germline trimming cut 6 bases from V and 6 bases from J; bases unmatched to any gene: 11. The CDR3 nucleotides are TGTGCCAGCAGTCCTTCCCGGGACAGGGCCTCTGAAGCTTTCTTT. It yields the protein CASSPSRDRASEAFF.

The J gene is TRBJ2-1, the V gene TRBV19; no firm D call. CDR1 is LNHDA, CDR2 SQIVND, per germline (reference sequence). The CDR3 length is 12 residues. Between the trimmed V and J ends, which lost 1 base and 7 bases, there was a span of 5 bases. CDR3 loop: CASSIARNEQFF. The DNA of the CDR3 is TGTGCCAGTAGTATAGCCCGGAATGAGCAGTTCTTC.

The chain employs TRBV5-6 and TRBJ2-3, with unresolved D. This CDR3 has 15 residues. CDR1 is SGHDT, CDR2 YYEEEE, per germline. The V and J ends lost 0 bases and 6 bases respectively, with 14 bases between them. DNA for the CDR3: TGTGCCAGCAGCTTGGAGGCGGTAGGCTGGGATACGCAGTATTTT. It specifies CASSLEAVGWDTQYF.

This rearrangement joins TRBV10-3 to TRBJ2-1; TRBD2 aligns across 8 bases. This CDR3 is 16 amino acids long. Trimming took 0 bases from V and 7 from J; bases not matched to a gene: 8. In germline, CDR1 is ENHRY, CDR2 SYGVKD. The chain's CDR3 is CAISESGGLAGNEQFF. CDR3 in DNA: TGTGCCATCAGTGAGTCAGGAGGACTAGCAGGTAATGAGCAGTTCTTC.

The rearrangement joins TRBV3-1 (or the pseudogene TRBV3-2) to TRBJ2-1; D not certain. CDR1 is LGHDT, CDR2 YNNKEL, per germline (reference sequence). V gave up 0 bases and J gave up 5 bases, with 11 bases separating them. The CDR3 loop spans 15 amino acids. As DNA, the CDR3 is TGTGCCAGCAGCCAAGACCCCGGCACGCACAATGAGCAGTTCTTC. As protein: CASSQDPGTHNEQFF.

This chain joins TRBV6-6 and TRBJ2-3; no reliable D call. The CDR3 is made up of 15 amino acids. Germline V gives CDR1 MNHNY, CDR2 SVGAGI (reference sequence). V was cut by 2 bases and J by 0 bases, with 9 bases left in between. The CDR3 spells CASSYDQSSTDTQYF. In DNA form, the CDR3 reads TGTGCCAGCAGTTACGATCAGTCGAGCACAGATACGCAGTATTTT.

CDR3 loop: CASSPRTGTRKHNEQFF. The CDR3 nucleotides are TGTGCCAGCAGCCCCCGTACCGGGACAAGAAAGCACAATGAGCAGTTCTTC. The rearrangement links TRBV7-9 to TRBJ2-1, with D perhaps TRBD1 (6 bases). Germline values: CDR1 SEHNR, CDR2 FQNEAQ (reference sequence). This CDR3 has 17 residues. Trimming stripped 5 bases from V and 5 bases from J, with 22 bases between.